A single sample gave rise to the 2 T cell receptor beta chains below, sequenced in a study of CD8+ T cells in alopecia areata. Noted treatment: oral pan-JAK inhibitor, 5-10 mg twice daily. After isolation, RNA underwent reverse transcription to generate cDNA as the sequencing template. TCRdb's copy holds only in-frame clones and misses some; the assay was immunoSEQ multiplex PCR. In the table there are around 160,000 clones, roughly 60% of which are singletons. Sequencing used CD4+ T cells sorted from blood, obtained at week 24, from a patient treated with tofacitinib. These receptors originate from a human donor with alopecia areata.

V usage is TRBV5-1 and J usage is TRBJ2-3; TRBD1 is a possible D gene (6 bases). The V gene lost 5 bases and the J gene lost 2 bases, with 9 bases spanning the gap. The CDR3 is made up of 13 amino acids. Looked up from germline, CDR1 is SGHRS and CDR2 is YFSETQ. The CDR3 region is CASRQGYTDTQYF. CDR3 bases: TGCGCCAGCAGACAGGGTTACACAGATACGCAGTATTTT.

This clone was counted between two and nine times. V gene TRBV5-6 combines with J gene TRBJ2-7; D gene uncertain. Per germline, CDR1 SGHDT and CDR2 YYEEEE. V gave up 4 bases and J gave up 6 bases, with 17 bases separating them. The CDR3 has 14 amino acids. CDR3 nucleotide sequence: TGTGCCAGCAGCCCTTGGATTGGTTGGGGCGAGCAGTACTTC. Amino acid sequence: CASSPWIGWGEQYF.